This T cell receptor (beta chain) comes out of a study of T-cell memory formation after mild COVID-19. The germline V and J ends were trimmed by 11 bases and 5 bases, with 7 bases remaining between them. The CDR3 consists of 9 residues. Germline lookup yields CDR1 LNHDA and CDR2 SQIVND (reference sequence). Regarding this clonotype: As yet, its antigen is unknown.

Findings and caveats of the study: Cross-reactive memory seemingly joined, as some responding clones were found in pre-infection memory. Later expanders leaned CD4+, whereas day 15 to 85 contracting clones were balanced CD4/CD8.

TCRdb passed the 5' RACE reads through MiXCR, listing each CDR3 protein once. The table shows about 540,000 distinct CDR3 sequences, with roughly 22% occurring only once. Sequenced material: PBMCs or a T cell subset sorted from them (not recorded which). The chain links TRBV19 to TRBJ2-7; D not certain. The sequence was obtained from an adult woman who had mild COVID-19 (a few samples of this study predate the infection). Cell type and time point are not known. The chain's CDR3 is CASCNEQYF. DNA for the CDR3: TGTGCCTCCTGCAACGAGCAGTACTTC.